A single TCR beta chain is shown here with its context. The data originate from a study of blood T cell repertoires in COVID-19. Germline lookup yields CDR1 MNHNS and CDR2 SASEGT. V trimming: 2 bases; J trimming: 1 base; junction bases outside the gene matches: 4. CDR3 length equals 15 residues. Sequencing was performed with immunoSEQ multiplex PCR; in TCRdb, only in-frame clones are kept and a portion is missing. The sample has 250,000 to 300,000 clones; about 89% are singletons. While infection was still active, Seattle patients were enrolled and then followed longitudinally. The chain joins TRBV6-1 to TRBJ1-2, with 7 bases matching TRBD1. This TCR came from a woman aged 25 to 39 with COVID-19, enrolled during active disease. The sample taken for sequencing was peripheral blood. CDR3 amino acids: CASSEITGVNYGYTF. CDR3 bases: TGTGCCAGCAGTGAAATAACAGGGGTTAACTATGGCTACACCTTC.